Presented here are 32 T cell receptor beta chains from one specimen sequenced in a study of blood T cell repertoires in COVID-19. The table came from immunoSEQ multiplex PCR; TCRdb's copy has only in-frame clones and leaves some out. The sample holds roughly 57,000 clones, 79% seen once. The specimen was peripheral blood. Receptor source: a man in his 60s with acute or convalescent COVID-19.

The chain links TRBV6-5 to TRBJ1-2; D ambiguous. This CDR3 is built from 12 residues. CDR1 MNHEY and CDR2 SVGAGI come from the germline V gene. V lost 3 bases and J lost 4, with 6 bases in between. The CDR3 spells CASSYLGYGYTF. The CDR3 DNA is TGTGCCAGCAGTTATCTAGGCTATGGCTACACCTTC.

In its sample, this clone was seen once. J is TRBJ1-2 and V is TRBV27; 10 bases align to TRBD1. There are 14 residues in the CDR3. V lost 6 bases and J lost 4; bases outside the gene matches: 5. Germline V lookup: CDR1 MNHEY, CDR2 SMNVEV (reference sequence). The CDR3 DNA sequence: TGTGCCAGCAGCCCCCGACAGGGGGCCTATGGCTACACCTTC. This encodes CASSPRQGAYGYTF.

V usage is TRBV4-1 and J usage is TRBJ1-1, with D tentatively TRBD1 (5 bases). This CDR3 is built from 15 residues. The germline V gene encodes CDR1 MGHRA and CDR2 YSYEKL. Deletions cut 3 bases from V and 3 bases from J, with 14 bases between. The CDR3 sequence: CASSQGQGMDTEAFF. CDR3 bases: TGCGCCAGCAGCCAGGGTCAGGGTATGGACACTGAAGCTTTCTTT.

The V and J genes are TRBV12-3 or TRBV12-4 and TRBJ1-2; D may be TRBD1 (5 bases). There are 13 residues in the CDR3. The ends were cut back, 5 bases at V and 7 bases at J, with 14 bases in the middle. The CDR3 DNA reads TGTGCCAGCAGTCCACCCAGGGCTGGTGGCTACACCTTC. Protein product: CASSPPRAGGYTF.

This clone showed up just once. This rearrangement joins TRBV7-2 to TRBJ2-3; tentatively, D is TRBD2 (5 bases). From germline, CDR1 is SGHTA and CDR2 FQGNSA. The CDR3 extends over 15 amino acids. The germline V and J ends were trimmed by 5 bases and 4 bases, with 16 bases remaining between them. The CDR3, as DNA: TGTGCCAGCAGCCCCGGACTCCTTACGGCAGATACGCAGTATTTT. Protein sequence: CASSPGLLTADTQYF.

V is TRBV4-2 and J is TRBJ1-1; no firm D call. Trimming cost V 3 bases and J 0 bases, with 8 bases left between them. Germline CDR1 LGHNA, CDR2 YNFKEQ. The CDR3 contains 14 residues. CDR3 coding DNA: TGTGCCAGCAGCCAGGGAGTTATGAACACTGAAGCTTTCTTT. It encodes CASSQGVMNTEAFF.

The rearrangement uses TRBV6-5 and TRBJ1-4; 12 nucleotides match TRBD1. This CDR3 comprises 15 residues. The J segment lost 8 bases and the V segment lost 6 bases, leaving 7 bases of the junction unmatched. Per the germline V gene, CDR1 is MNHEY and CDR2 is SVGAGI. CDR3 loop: CASSLSGTGGEKLFF. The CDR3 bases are TGTGCCAGCAGCCTCTCCGGGACAGGGGGCGAAAAACTGTTTTTT.

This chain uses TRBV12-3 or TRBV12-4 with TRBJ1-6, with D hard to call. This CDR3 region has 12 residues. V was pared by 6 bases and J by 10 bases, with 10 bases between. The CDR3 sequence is CASSRQASPLHF. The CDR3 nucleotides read TGTGCCAGCAGCCGCCAGGCGTCACCCCTCCACTTT.

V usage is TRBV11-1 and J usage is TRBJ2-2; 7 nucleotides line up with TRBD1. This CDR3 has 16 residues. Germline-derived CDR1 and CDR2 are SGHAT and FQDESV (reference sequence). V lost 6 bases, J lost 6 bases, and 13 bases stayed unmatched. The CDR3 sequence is CASRSPGQRVPGELFF. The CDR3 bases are TGTGCCAGCAGAAGTCCGGGACAGAGGGTGCCCGGGGAGCTGTTTTTT.

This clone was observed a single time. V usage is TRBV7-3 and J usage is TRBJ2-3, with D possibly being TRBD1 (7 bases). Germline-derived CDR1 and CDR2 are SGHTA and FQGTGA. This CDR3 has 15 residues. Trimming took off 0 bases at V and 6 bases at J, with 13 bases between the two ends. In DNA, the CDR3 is TGTGCCAGCAGCTTAACTCAGGGGGGCCCCGATACGCAGTATTTT. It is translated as CASSLTQGGPDTQYF.

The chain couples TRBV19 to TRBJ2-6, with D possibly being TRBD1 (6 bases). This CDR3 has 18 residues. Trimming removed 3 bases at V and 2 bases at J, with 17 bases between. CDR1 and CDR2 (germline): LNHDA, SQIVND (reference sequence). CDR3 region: CASSILLLQGPGANVLTF. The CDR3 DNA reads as TGTGCCAGTAGTATCCTCCTCCTTCAGGGGCCTGGGGCCAACGTCCTGACTTTC.

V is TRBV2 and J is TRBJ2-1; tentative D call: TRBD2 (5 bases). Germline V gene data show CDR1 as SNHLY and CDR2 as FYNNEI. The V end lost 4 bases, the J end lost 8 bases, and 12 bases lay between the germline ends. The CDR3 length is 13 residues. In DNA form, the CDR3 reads TGTGCCAGCAGTGTGTACGAGGAGGATGAGCAGTTCTTC. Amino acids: CASSVYEEDEQFF.

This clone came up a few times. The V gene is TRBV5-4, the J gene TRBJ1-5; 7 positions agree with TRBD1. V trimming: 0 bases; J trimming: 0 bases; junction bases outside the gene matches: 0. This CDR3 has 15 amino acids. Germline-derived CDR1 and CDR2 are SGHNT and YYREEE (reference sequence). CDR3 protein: CASSLDRGSNQPQHF. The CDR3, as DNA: TGTGCCAGCAGCTTGGACAGGGGTAGCAATCAGCCCCAGCATTTT.

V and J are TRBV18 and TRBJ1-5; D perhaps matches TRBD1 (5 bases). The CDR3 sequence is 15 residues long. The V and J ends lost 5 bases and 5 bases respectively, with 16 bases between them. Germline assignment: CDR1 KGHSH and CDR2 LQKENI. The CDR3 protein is CASSTVGQGYQPQHF. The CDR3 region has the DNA TGTGCCAGCTCAACCGTCGGACAAGGATATCAGCCCCAGCATTTT.

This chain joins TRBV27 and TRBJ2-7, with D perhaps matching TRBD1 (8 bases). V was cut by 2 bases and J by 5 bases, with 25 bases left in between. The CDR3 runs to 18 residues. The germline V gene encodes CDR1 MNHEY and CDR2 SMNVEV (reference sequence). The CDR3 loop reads CASSLGYRGGAPPDEQYF. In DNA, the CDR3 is TGTGCCAGCAGTTTAGGATACAGGGGGGGAGCGCCCCCCGACGAGCAGTACTTC.

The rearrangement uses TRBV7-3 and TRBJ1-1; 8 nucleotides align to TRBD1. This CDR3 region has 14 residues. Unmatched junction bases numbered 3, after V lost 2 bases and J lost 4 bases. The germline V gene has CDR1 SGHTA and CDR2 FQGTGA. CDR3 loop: CASSLAGGITEAFF. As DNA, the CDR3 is TGTGCCAGCAGCTTAGCAGGGGGCATCACTGAAGCTTTCTTT. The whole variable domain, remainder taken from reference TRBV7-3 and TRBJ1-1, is GAGVSQTPSNKVTEKGKYVELRCDPISGHTALYWYRQSLGQGPEFLIYFQGTGAADDSGLPNDRFFAVRPEGSVSTLKIQRTERGDSAVYLCASSLAGGITEAFFGQGTRLTVV.

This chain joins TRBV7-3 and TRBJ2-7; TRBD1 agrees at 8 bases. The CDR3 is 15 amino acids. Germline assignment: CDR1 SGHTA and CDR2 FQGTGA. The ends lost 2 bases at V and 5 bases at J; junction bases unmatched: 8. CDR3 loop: CASSLDGQGRDEQYF. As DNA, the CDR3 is TGTGCCAGCAGCTTAGACGGACAGGGTCGGGACGAGCAGTACTTC. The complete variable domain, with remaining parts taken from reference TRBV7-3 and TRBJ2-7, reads GAGVSQTPSNKVTEKGKYVELRCDPISGHTALYWYRQSLGQGPEFLIYFQGTGAADDSGLPNDRFFAVRPEGSVSTLKIQRTERGDSAVYLCASSLDGQGRDEQYFGPGTRLTVT.

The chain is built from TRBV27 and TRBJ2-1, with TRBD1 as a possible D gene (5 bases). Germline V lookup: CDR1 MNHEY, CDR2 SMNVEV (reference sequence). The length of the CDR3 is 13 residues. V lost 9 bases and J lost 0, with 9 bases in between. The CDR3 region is CASWGGSYNEQFF. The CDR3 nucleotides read TGTGCCAGTTGGGGCGGCTCCTACAATGAGCAGTTCTTC.

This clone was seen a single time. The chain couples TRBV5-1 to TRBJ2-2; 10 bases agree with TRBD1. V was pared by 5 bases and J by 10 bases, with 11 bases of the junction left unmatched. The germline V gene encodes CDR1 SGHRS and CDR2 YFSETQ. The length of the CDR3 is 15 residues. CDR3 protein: CASSRVDRGREELFF. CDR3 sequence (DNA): TGCGCCAGCAGTCGTGTCGACAGGGGGCGAGAGGAGCTGTTTTTT.

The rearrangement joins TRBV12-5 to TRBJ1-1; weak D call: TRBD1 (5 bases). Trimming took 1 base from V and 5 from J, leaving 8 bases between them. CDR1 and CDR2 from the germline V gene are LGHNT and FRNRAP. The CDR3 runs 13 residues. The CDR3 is CASGLEPGTEAFF. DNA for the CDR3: TGTGCTAGTGGTTTGGAACCAGGGACTGAAGCTTTCTTT.

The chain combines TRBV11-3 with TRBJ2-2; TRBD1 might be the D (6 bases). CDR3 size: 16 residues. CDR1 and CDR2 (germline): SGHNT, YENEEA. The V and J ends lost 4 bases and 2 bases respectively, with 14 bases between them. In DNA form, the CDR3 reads TGTGCCAGCAGCTCGAAACAGGGCATAAACACCGGGGAGCTGTTTTTT. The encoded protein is CASSSKQGINTGELFF. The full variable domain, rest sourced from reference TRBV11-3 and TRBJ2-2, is EAGVVQSPRYKIIEKKQPVAFWCNPISGHNTLYWYLQNLGQGPELLIRYENEEAVDDSQLPKDRFSAERLKGVDSTLKIQPAELGDSAVYLCASSSKQGINTGELFFGEGSRLTVL.

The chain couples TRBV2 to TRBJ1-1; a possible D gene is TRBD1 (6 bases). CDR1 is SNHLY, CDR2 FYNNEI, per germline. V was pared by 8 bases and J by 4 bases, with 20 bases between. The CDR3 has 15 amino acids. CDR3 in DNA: TGTGCCAGCGCCCTGGCGGGGGCGGTGGGCACTGAAGCTTTCTTT. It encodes CASALAGAVGTEAFF.

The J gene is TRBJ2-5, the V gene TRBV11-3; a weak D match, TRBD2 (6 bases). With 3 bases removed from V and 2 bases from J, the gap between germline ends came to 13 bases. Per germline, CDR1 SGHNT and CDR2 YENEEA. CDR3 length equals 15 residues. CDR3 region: CASSFTGLAQETQYF. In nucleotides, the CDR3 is TGTGCCAGCAGCTTCACGGGTCTAGCGCAAGAGACCCAGTACTTC.

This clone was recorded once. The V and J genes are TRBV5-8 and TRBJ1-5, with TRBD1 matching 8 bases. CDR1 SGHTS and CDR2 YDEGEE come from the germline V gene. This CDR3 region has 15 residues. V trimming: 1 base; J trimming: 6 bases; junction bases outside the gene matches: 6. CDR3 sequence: CASSLRDRIFQPQHF. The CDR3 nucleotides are TGTGCCAGCAGCTTGCGGGACAGGATTTTTCAGCCCCAGCATTTT. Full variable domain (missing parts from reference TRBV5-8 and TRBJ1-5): EAGVTQSPTHLIKTRGQQATLRCSPISGHTSVYWYQQALGLGLQFLLWYDEGEERNRGNFPPRFSGRQFPNYSSELNVNALELEDSALYLCASSLRDRIFQPQHFGDGTRLSIL.

Here the CDR3 reads CASSLSSYNEQFF. The DNA of the CDR3 is TGTGCCAGCAGTCTAAGCTCCTACAATGAGCAGTTCTTC. The V and J genes are TRBV27 and TRBJ2-1; D is undetermined. The germline gives CDR1 MNHEY, CDR2 SMNVEV (reference sequence). Trimming left V 5 bases short and J 0 bases short, with 5 bases between. The CDR3 consists of 13 residues.

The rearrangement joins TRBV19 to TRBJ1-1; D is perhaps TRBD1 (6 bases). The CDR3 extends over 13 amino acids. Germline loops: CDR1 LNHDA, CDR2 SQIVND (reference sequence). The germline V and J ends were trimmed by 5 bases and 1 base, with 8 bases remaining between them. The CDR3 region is CASSPTGNTEAFF. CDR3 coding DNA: TGTGCCAGTAGTCCGACAGGGAACACTGAAGCTTTCTTT.

CDR3: CAWDTDSPLHF. The CDR3 DNA is TGTGCCTGGGACACTGATTCACCCCTCCACTTT. This chain joins TRBV30 and TRBJ1-6; D unresolved. V was trimmed by 5 bases and J by 8 bases, leaving 7 bases between them. The germline V gene has CDR1 GTSNPN and CDR2 SVGIG (reference sequence). This CDR3 has 11 residues.

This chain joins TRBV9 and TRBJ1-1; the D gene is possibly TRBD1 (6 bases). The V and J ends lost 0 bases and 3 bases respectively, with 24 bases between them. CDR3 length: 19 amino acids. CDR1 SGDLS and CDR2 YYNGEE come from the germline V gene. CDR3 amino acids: CASSVGGWGGGNGDTEAFF. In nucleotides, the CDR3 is TGTGCCAGCAGCGTAGGAGGTTGGGGCGGGGGCAACGGGGACACTGAAGCTTTCTTT.

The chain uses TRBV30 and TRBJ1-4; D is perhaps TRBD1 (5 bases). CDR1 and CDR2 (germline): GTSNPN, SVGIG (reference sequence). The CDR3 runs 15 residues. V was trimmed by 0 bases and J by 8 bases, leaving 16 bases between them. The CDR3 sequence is CAWSVGFREIEKLFF. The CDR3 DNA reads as TGTGCCTGGAGTGTAGGTTTCAGGGAAATCGAAAAACTGTTTTTT.

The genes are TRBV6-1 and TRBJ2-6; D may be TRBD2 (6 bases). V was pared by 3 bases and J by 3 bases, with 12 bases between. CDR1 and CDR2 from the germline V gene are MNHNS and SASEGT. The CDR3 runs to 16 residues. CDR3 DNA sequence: TGTGCCAGCAGTGATGGAGGGGTGGATGGGGCCAACGTCCTGACTTTC. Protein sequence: CASSDGGVDGANVLTF.

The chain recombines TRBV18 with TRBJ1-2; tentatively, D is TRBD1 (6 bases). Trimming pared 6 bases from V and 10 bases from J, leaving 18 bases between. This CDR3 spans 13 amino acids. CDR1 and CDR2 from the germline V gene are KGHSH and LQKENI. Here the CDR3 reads CASSRSRTEDYTF. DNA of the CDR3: TGTGCCAGCTCGCGTTCCAGGACAGAGGACTACACCTTC.

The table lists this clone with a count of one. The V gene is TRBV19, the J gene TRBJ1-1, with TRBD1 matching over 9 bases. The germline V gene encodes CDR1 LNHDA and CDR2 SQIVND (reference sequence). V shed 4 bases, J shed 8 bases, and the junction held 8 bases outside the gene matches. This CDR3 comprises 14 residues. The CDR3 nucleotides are TGTGCCAGTAGTACATCCGGGACAGGGCTAGAAGCTTTCTTT. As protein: CASSTSGTGLEAFF.